Each of the 2 T cell receptor beta chains below was sequenced from the same sample in a study of blood T cell repertoires in COVID-19. The method was immunoSEQ multiplex PCR; TCRdb's version includes in-frame clones alone and lacks a portion of them. The table shows under 300,000 clones, with about 85% occurring only once. Sequenced sample: peripheral blood. All receptors derive from a man in his sixties who had recovered from COVID-19.

This clone was detected only once. The V gene is TRBV2, the J gene TRBJ2-6, with 7 bases that match TRBD2. The V gene end was trimmed by 10 bases and the J gene end by 3 bases; junction bases not matched to a gene: 15. The CDR3 has 17 amino acids. Germline V lookup: CDR1 SNHLY, CDR2 FYNNEI. CDR3 region: CATQAGTTVGGANVLTF. CDR3 coding DNA: TGTGCCACCCAAGCGGGGACCACGGTAGGTGGGGCCAACGTCCTGACTTTC.

The rearrangement joins TRBV9 to TRBJ2-3; TRBD1 agrees at 7 bases. The V gene's germline CDR1 is SGDLS and CDR2 YYNGEE. The CDR3 contains 17 residues. V shed 2 bases and J 2 bases; nucleotides not matched to a gene: 11. The CDR3 region has the DNA TGTGCCAGCAGCGTGGGAGTGGGACAGCGGACCACAGATACGCAGTATTTT. It translates to CASSVGVGQRTTDTQYF.